This entry lists 23 T cell receptor beta chains sequenced from one sample in a study of T cell repertoires in cytomegalovirus infection. MiXCR, run by TCRdb on the reads, gives a single entry per CDR3 protein. This sample has 180,000 or so distinct CDR3 sequences, with roughly a sixth found just once. Material: CD8+ T cells from PBMCs. Source of these receptors: a human donor in good health (CMV status not recorded). Some clones in this sample may be carry-over from other donors' samples.

The chain recombines TRBV7-9 with TRBJ2-1; TRBD2 aligns across 8 bases. Germline V gives CDR1 SEHNR, CDR2 FQNEAQ (reference sequence). Trimming cost V 6 bases and J 3 bases; bases outside gene matches: 4. This CDR3 region has 14 residues. The CDR3 sequence: CASRPSGGYNEQFF. The CDR3 coding sequence is TGTGCCAGCAGACCCAGCGGGGGCTACAATGAGCAGTTCTTC.

A few counts support this clonotype. The V and J genes are TRBV12-3 or TRBV12-4 and TRBJ2-2; possibly TRBD2 for D (6 bases). The CDR3 runs 16 residues. V was trimmed by 2 bases and J by 4 bases, leaving 14 bases between them. The CDR3 DNA reads TGTGCCAGCAGTTTACCCCTTAGCGGTTTCACCGGGGAGCTGTTTTTT. Residues: CASSLPLSGFTGELFF.

This clonotype was seen repeatedly, ten times or more. V is TRBV7-6 and J is TRBJ1-5; no clear D. V was trimmed by 7 bases and J by 5 bases, leaving 15 bases between them. This CDR3 has 14 amino acids. Germline CDR1 is SGHVS and CDR2 is FNYEAQ. In DNA form, the CDR3 reads TGTGCCAGCACCACAAAACGGGGAGATCAGCCCCAGCATTTT. This translates into CASTTKRGDQPQHF.

This clonotype was observed many times. The V and J genes are TRBV7-2 and TRBJ1-2; D not certain. The CDR3 is made up of 17 amino acids. Trimming left V 1 base short and J 0 bases short, with 15 bases between. CDR1 and CDR2 from the germline V gene are SGHTA and FQGNSA. The CDR3 DNA reads as TGTGCCAGCAGCTTAGAGCCGGGAGATTTAACTAACTATGGCTACACCTTC. Its protein is CASSLEPGDLTNYGYTF.

In this sample, this clonotype turned up many times. The gene calls are TRBV12-3 or TRBV12-4 and TRBJ2-1; the D is unclear. CDR3 length equals 14 residues. The V and J ends lost 3 bases and 4 bases respectively, with 10 bases between them. CDR3 sequence: CASSFDTGYNEQFF. The CDR3 region has the DNA TGTGCCAGCAGTTTCGACACTGGGTACAATGAGCAGTTCTTC.

J is TRBJ2-1 and V is TRBV11-2; D unclear. The CDR3 extends over 14 amino acids. V shed 1 base and J shed 0 bases, with 4 bases lying between them. In germline, CDR1 is SGHAT, CDR2 FQNNGV. The CDR3 protein is CASSLVRSYNEQFF. CDR3 DNA sequence: TGTGCCAGCAGCTTAGTCCGCTCCTACAATGAGCAGTTCTTC. Based on the CDR3 plus reference TRBV11-2 and TRBJ2-1, the full variable domain is EAGVAQSPRYKIIEKRQSVAFWCNPISGHATLYWYQQILGQGPKLLIQFQNNGVVDDSQLPKDRFSAERLKGVDSTLKIQPAKLEDSAVYLCASSLVRSYNEQFFGPGTRLTVL.

The chain links TRBV20-1 to TRBJ1-3; no reliable D call. V lost 4 bases, J lost 4 bases, and 5 bases lay in between. The length of the CDR3 is 11 residues. Germline V gives CDR1 DFQATT, CDR2 SNEGSKA (reference sequence). CDR3 amino acids: CSAIGGNTIYF. For the CDR3, the DNA is TGCAGTGCTATCGGAGGAAACACCATATATTTT.

A few counts support this clonotype. The rearrangement links TRBV10-3 to TRBJ2-1; TRBD2 matches at 10 bases. Per the germline V gene, CDR1 is ENHRY and CDR2 is SYGVKD. J was trimmed by 8 bases and V by 0 bases; bases with no gene match: 7. The CDR3 has 16 residues. CDR3 residues: CAISESEAGGPYEQFF. The CDR3 nucleotides are TGTGCCATCAGTGAGTCGGAAGCGGGGGGGCCTTATGAGCAGTTCTTC.

A few counts support this clonotype. J is TRBJ2-1 and V is TRBV12-3 or TRBV12-4; 8 bases agree with TRBD1. The V segment lost 2 bases and the J segment 0 bases; nucleotides outside the gene matches: 6. This CDR3 has 17 amino acids. In nucleotides, the CDR3 is TGTGCCAGCAGTTTAACAAGGACAGGGCGCTCCTACAATGAGCAGTTCTTC. Translation: CASSLTRTGRSYNEQFF.

V gene TRBV30 combines with J gene TRBJ1-4, with D hard to call. The V gene's germline CDR1 is GTSNPN and CDR2 SVGIG (reference sequence). There are 15 residues in the CDR3. V lost 7 bases, J lost 0 bases, and 15 bases lay in between. CDR3 nucleotides: TGTGCCTCAGACTCCTTACACTCAACTAATGAAAAACTGTTTTTT. Translation: CASDSLHSTNEKLFF.

V usage is TRBV7-9 and J usage is TRBJ1-2; 8 nucleotides line up with TRBD1. CDR1 and CDR2 from the germline V gene are SEHNR and FQNEAQ (reference sequence). Losses at the gene ends were 5 bases for V and 7 bases for J; bases not matched to a gene: 9. The CDR3 totals 14 residues. The CDR3 loop is CASSEDRGLPGYTF. The DNA of the CDR3 is TGTGCCAGCAGCGAAGACAGGGGACTACCTGGCTACACCTTC. Using reference TRBV7-9 and TRBJ1-2 for the parts outside the CDR3, the full variable domain is DTGVSQNPRHKITKRGQNVTFRCDPISEHNRLYWYRQTLGQGPEFLTYFQNEAQLEKSRLLSDRFSAERPKGSFSTLEIQRTEQGDSAMYLCASSEDRGLPGYTFGSGTRLTVV.

The rearrangement joins TRBV4-1 to TRBJ2-7; possible D gene TRBD1, 5 bases. Germline-derived CDR1 and CDR2 are MGHRA and YSYEKL. With 5 bases removed from V and 1 base from J, the gap between germline ends came to 12 bases. The CDR3 has 14 residues. CDR3 protein: CASSNRQWSYEQYF. In nucleotides, the CDR3 is TGCGCCAGCAGCAACCGACAGTGGTCCTACGAGCAGTACTTC.

The rearrangement links TRBV11-2 to TRBJ2-3; D unresolved. Per germline, CDR1 SGHAT and CDR2 FQNNGV. V shed 5 bases and J shed 0 bases, with 15 bases lying between them. The CDR3 runs to 16 residues. CDR3 sequence reads: CASSLKRPASTDTQYF. The CDR3 DNA follows: TGTGCCAGCAGCCTGAAGCGCCCCGCTAGCACAGATACGCAGTATTTT.

This clonotype was seen a handful of times. This may come from a read error, since a much larger clone is one base off. The chain couples TRBV7-8 to TRBJ2-1, with 14 bases aligning to TRBD2. There are 19 residues in the CDR3. Germline V gives CDR1 SGHVS, CDR2 FQNEAQ. CDR3 nucleotides: TGTACCAGCAGCGACCTTGGACTAGCGGGGGGTAGCTCCTACAATGAGCAGTTCTTC. Encoded protein: CTSSDLGLAGGSSYNEQFF.

The chain combines TRBV7-9 with TRBJ1-2; D is possibly TRBD1 (5 bases). The germline V gene encodes CDR1 SEHNR and CDR2 FQNEAQ (reference sequence). The CDR3 is 15 amino acids. Trimming pared 5 bases from V and 2 bases from J, leaving 15 bases between. CDR3: CASSTGGAPNYGYTF. As DNA, the CDR3 is TGTGCCAGCAGCACCGGCGGGGCTCCGAACTATGGCTACACCTTC.

V is TRBV5-3 and J is TRBJ1-3; the D is unclear. TRBV5-3 falls under the ORF class, with uncertain function. Trimming took off 4 bases at V and 6 bases at J, with 14 bases between the two ends. There are 14 residues in the CDR3. CDR3 loop: CARSPGPNKNTIYF. CDR3 nucleotide sequence: TGTGCCAGAAGCCCAGGACCGAATAAAAACACCATATATTTT.

The chain combines TRBV28 with TRBJ2-7; 8 bases are shared with TRBD1. The trim removed 3 bases at V and 3 bases at J, leaving 7 bases unmatched. The CDR3 loop spans 15 amino acids. Germline loops: CDR1 MDHEN, CDR2 SYDVKM. The CDR3 bases are TGTGCCAGCAGTTTTTTGACAGGGGCTTTCTACGAGCAGTACTTC. This codes for CASSFLTGAFYEQYF. Using reference TRBV28 and TRBJ2-7 for the parts outside the CDR3, the full variable domain is DVKVTQSSRYLVKRTGEKVFLECVQDMDHENMFWYRQDPGLGLRLIYFSYDVKMKEKGDIPEGYSVSREKKERFSLILESASTNQTSMYLCASSFLTGAFYEQYFGPGTRLTVT.

This clonotype turned up a few times. J is TRBJ1-2 and V is TRBV10-3; the D gene is possibly TRBD1 (6 bases). V dropped 2 bases and J dropped 2 bases, with 9 bases sitting between them. The CDR3 runs to 14 residues. Germline lookup yields CDR1 ENHRY and CDR2 SYGVKD. The CDR3 reads CAISEVRGNYGYTF. DNA of the CDR3: TGTGCCATCAGTGAGGTGAGGGGGAACTATGGCTACACCTTC.

The CDR3 protein is CASSFGQGMGEQYF. CDR3 sequence (DNA): TGTGCCAGCAGCTTCGGACAGGGGATGGGGGAGCAGTACTTC. The chain couples TRBV11-2 to TRBJ2-7; 9 nucleotides align to TRBD1. The junction had 7 bases not matched to a gene; V was cut back by 3 bases and J by 7 bases. Germline loops: CDR1 SGHAT, CDR2 FQNNGV. CDR3 length equals 14 residues. The full variable domain, completed using reference TRBV11-2 and TRBJ2-7, is EAGVAQSPRYKIIEKRQSVAFWCNPISGHATLYWYQQILGQGPKLLIQFQNNGVVDDSQLPKDRFSAERLKGVDSTLKIQPAKLEDSAVYLCASSFGQGMGEQYFGPGTRLTVT.

The V call is TRBV7-4, the J call TRBJ1-6, with D unresolved. Trimming took off 4 bases at V and 0 bases at J, with 16 bases between the two ends. The CDR3 is 18 amino acids. The germline V gene has CDR1 SGHVT and CDR2 SQSDAQ. The CDR3 bases are TGTGCCAGCAGCTCTCCCGTGGAGACGAGCTCCTATAATTCACCCCTCCACTTT. This sequence encodes CASSSPVETSSYNSPLHF.

A few counts support this clonotype. This chain uses TRBV12-3 or TRBV12-4 with TRBJ1-1, with D hard to call. The V end lost 3 bases, the J end lost 1 base, and 9 bases lay between the germline ends. This CDR3 contains 14 residues. The CDR3 sequence is CASSFNSPNTEAFF. CDR3 nucleotides: TGTGCCAGCAGTTTCAACAGCCCGAACACTGAAGCTTTCTTT.

CDR3 residues: CASIGRGPETQYF. DNA of the CDR3: TGTGCCAGCATCGGGCGGGGGCCAGAGACCCAGTACTTC. V is TRBV6-1 and J is TRBJ2-5, with D perhaps TRBD2 (7 bases). Per the germline V gene, CDR1 is MNHNS and CDR2 is SASEGT. The CDR3 length is 13 residues. V was shortened by 7 bases and J by 4 bases, with 13 bases between the two germline ends.

V usage is TRBV24-1 and J usage is TRBJ2-2; perhaps TRBD1 as D (6 bases). Per germline, CDR1 KGHDR and CDR2 SFDVKD. The CDR3 has 17 residues. Trimming took off 4 bases at V and 5 bases at J, with 19 bases between the two ends. CDR3 region: CATSDLSQGLLTGELFF. The DNA of the CDR3 is TGTGCCACCAGTGACCTCTCACAGGGATTACTGACCGGGGAGCTGTTTTTT.